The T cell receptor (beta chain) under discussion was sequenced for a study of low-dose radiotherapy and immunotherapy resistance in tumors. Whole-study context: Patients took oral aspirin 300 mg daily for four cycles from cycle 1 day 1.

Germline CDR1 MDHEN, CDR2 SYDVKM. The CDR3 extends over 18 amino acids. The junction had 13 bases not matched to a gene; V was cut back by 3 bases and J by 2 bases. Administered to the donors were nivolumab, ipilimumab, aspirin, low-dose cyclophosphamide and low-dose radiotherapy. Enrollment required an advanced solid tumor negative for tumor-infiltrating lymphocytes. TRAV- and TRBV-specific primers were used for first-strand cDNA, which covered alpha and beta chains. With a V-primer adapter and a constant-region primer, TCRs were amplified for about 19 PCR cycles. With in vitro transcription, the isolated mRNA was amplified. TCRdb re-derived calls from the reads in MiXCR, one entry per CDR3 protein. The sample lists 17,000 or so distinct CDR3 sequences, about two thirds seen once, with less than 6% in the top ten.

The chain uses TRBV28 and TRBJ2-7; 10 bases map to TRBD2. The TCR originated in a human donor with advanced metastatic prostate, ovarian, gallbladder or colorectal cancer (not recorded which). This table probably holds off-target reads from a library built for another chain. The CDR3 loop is CASSFSLVLAGGTYEQYF. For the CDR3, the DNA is TGTGCCAGCAGTTTTAGTCTCGTTTTAGCGGGAGGAACCTACGAGCAGTACTTC.